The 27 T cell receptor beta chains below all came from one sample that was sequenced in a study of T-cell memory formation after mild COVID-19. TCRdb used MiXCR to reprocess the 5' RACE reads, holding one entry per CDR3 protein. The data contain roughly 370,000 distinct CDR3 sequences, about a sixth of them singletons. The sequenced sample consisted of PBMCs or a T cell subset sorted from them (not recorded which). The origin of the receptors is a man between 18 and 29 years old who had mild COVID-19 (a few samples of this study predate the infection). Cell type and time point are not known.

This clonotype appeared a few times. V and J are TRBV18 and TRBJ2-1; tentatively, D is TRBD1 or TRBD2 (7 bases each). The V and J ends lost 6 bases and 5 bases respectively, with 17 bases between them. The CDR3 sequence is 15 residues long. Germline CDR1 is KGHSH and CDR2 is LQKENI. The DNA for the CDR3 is TGTGCCAGCTCCCCCCAGGGGGGGCCGAACAATGAGCAGTTCTTC. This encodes CASSPQGGPNNEQFF. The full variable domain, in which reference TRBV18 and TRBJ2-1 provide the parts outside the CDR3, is NAGVMQNPRHLVRRRGQEARLRCSPMKGHSHVYWYRQLPEEGLKFMVYLQKENIIDESGMPKERFSAEFPKEGPSILRIQQVVRGDSAAYFCASSPQGGPNNEQFFGPGTRLTVL.

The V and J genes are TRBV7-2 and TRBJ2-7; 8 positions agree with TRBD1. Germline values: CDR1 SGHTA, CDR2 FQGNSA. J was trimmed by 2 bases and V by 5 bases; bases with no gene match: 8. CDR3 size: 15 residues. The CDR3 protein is CASSPPGQVTYEQYV. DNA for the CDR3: TGTGCCAGCAGCCCTCCGGGACAGGTAACCTACGAGCAGTACGTC.

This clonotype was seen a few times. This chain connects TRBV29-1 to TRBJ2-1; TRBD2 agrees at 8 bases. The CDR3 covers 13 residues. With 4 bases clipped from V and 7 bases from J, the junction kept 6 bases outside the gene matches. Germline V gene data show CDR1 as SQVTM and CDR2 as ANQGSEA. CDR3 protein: CSVARGGPNEQFF. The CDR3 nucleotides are TGCAGCGTTGCTCGGGGGGGGCCGAATGAGCAGTTCTTC.

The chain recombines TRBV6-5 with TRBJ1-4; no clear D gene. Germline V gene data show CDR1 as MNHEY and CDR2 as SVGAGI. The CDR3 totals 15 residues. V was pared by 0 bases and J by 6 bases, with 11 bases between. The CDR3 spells CASSYSRAGDEKLFF. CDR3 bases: TGTGCCAGCAGTTACTCGAGGGCAGGAGATGAAAAACTGTTTTTT.

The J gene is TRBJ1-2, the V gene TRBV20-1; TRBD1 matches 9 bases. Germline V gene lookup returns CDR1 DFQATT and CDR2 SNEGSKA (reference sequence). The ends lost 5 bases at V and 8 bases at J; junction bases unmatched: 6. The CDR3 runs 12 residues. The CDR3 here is CSAHWTGVGYTF. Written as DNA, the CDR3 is TGCAGTGCTCATTGGACAGGGGTCGGCTACACCTTC.

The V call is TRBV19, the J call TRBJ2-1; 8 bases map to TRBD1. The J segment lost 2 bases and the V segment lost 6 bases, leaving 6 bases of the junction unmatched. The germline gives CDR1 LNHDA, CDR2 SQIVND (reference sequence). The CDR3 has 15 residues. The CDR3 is CASRTDRDPYNEQFF. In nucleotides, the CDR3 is TGTGCCAGTAGGACGGACAGGGACCCCTACAATGAGCAGTTCTTC.

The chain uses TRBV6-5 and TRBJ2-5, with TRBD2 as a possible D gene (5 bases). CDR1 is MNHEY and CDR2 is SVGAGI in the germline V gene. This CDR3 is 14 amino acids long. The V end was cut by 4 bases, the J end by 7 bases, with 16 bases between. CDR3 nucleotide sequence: TGTGCCAGCAGTTCCCCCGGACTGTCGGGGACCCAGTACTTC. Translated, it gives CASSSPGLSGTQYF.

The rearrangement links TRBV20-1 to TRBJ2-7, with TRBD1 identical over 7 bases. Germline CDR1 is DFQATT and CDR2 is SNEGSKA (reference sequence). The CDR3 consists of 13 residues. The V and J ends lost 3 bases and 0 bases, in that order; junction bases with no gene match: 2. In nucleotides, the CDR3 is TGCAGTGCTAGGGGGACAGACTCCTACGAGCAGTACTTC. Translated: CSARGTDSYEQYF.

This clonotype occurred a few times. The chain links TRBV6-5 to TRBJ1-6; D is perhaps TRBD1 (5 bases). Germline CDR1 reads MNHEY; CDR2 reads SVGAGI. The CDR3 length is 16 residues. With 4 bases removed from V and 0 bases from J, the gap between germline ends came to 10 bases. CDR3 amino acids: CASSSRASSYNSPLHF. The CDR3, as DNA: TGTGCCAGCAGTTCCAGGGCAAGCTCCTATAATTCACCCCTCCACTTT.

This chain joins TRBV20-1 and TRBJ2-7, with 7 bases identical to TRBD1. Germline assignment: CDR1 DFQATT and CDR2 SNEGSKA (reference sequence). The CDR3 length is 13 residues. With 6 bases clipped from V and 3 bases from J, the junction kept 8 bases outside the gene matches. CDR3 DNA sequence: TGCAGTGCAACCGGGACAGCGAACTACGAGCAGTACGTC. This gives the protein CSATGTANYEQYV.

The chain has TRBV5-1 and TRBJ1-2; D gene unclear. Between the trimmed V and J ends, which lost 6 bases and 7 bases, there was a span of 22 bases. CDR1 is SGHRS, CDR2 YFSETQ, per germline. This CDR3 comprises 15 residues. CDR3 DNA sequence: TGCGCCAGCACGCTCGCTGGGTCACCCGCGGGTGGCTACACCTTC. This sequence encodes CASTLAGSPAGGYTF. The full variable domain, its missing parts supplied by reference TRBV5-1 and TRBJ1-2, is KAGVTQTPRYLIKTRGQQVTLSCSPISGHRSVSWYQQTPGQGLQFLFEYFSETQRNKGNFPGRFSGRQFSNSRSEMNVSTLELGDSALYLCASTLAGSPAGGYTFGSGTRLTVV.

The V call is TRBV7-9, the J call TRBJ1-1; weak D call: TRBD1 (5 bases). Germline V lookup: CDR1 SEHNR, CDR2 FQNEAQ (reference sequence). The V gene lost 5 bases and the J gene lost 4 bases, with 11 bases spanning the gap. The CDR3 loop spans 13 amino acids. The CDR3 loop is CASSQRGGTEAFF. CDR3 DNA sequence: TGTGCCAGCAGCCAACGCGGGGGCACTGAAGCTTTCTTT.

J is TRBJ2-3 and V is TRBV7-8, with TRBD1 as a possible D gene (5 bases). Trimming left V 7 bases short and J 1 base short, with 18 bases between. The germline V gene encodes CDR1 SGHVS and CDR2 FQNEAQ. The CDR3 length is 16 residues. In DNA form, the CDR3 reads TGTGCCAGCACCGGCTACCAGGGCATGGGCACAGATACGCAGTATTTT. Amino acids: CASTGYQGMGTDTQYF. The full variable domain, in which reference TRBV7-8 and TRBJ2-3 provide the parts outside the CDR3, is GAGVSQSPRYKVAKRGQDVALRCDPISGHVSLFWYQQALGQGPEFLTYFQNEAQLDKSGLPSDRFFAERPEGSVSTLKIQRTQQEDSAVYLCASTGYQGMGTDTQYFGPGTRLTVL.

This CDR3 reads CASTLRLGRPDTQYF. Written as DNA, the CDR3 is TGTGCCAGCACCCTTCGTCTGGGGAGACCAGATACGCAGTATTTT. The J gene is TRBJ2-3, the V gene TRBV6-5; tentatively, D is TRBD2 (5 bases). The V gene's germline CDR1 is MNHEY and CDR2 SVGAGI. The CDR3 totals 15 residues. The V end lost 7 bases, the J end lost 4 bases, and 18 bases lay between the germline ends.

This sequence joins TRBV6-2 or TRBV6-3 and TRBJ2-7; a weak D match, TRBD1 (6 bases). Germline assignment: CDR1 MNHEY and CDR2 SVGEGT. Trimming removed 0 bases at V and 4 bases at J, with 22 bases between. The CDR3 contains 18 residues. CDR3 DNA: TGTGCCAGCAGTTACTCGACGTTGGGGGCGGATAGTTCGTACGAGCAGTACGTC. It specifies CASSYSTLGADSSYEQYV.

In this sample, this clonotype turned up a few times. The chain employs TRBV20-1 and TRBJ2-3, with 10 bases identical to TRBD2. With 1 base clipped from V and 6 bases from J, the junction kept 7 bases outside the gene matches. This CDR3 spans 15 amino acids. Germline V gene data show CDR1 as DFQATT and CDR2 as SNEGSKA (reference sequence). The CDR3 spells CSARGDSGGADTQYF. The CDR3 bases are TGCAGTGCTAGAGGGGACAGCGGGGGGGCCGATACGCAGTATTTT.

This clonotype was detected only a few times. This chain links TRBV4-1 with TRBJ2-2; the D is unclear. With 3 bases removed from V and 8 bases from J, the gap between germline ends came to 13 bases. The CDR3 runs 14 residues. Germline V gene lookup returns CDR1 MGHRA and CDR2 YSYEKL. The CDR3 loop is CASSHGIITGELFF. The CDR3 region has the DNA TGCGCCAGCAGCCACGGTATAATTACGGGGGAGCTGTTTTTT.

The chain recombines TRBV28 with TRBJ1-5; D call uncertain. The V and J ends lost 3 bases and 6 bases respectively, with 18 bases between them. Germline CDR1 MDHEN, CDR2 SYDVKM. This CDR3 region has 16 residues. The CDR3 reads CASSFVERQPGQPQHF. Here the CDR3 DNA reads TGTGCCAGCAGTTTCGTCGAAAGACAACCGGGTCAGCCCCAGCATTTT.

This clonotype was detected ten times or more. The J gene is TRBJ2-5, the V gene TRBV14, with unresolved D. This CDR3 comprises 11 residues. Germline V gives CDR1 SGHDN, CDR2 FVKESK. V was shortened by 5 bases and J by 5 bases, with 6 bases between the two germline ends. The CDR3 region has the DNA TGTGCCAGCAGCATGGGGGAGACCCAGTACTTC. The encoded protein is CASSMGETQYF.

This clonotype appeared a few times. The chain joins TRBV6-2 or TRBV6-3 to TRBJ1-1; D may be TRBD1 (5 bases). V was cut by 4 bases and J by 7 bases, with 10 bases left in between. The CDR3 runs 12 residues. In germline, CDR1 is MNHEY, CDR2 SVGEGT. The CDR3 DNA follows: TGTGCCAGCAGTTGGGGCTCCTATGAAGCTTTCTTT. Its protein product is CASSWGSYEAFF.

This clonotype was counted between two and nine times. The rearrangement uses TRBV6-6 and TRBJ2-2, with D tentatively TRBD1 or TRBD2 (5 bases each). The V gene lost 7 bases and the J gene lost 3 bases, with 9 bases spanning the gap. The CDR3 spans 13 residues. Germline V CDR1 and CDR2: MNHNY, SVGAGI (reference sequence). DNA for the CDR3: TGTGCCAGCAAAGAGGGGCACACCGGGGAGCTGTTTTTT. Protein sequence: CASKEGHTGELFF.

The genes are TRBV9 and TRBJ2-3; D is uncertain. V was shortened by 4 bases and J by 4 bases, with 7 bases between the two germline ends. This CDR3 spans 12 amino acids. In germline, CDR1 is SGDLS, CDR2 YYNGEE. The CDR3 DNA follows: TGTGCCAGCAGCCACCAGGCAGATACGCAGTATTTT. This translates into CASSHQADTQYF.

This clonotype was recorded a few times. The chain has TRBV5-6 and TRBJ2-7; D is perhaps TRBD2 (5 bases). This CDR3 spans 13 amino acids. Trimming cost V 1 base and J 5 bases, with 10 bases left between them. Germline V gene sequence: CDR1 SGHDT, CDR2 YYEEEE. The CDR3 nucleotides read TGTGCCAGCAGCTTGTTAGGGAGCCACGAGCAGTACTTC. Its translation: CASSLLGSHEQYF.

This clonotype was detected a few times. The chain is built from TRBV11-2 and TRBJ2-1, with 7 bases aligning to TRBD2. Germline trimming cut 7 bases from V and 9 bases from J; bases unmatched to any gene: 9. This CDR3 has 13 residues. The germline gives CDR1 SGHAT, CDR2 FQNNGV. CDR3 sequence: CASIPGGSSEQFF. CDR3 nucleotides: TGTGCCAGCATCCCCGGGGGGAGCAGTGAGCAGTTCTTC.

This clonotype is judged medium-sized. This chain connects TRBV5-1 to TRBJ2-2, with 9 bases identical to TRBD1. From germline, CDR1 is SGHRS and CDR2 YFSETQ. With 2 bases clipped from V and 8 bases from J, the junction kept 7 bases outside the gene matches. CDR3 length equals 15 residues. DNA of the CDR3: TGCGCCAGCAGCTTCCGGACAGGGGCGACTGGGGAGCTGTTTTTT. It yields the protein CASSFRTGATGELFF.

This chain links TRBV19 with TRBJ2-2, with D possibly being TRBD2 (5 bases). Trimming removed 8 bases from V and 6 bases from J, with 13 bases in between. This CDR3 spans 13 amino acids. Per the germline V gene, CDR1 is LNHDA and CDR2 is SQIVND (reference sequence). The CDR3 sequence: CASSAGPAGELFF. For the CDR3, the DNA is TGTGCCAGTTCGGCGGGCCCGGCCGGGGAGCTGTTTTTT.

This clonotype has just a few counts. Here the CDR3 DNA reads TGTGCCAGCAGCTTAGGAGCAGGACCCCAAGAGACCCAGTACTTC. It yields the protein CASSLGAGPQETQYF. The chain employs TRBV11-2 and TRBJ2-5; D is unresolved. Germline-derived CDR1 and CDR2 are SGHAT and FQNNGV. The CDR3 runs to 15 residues. Trimming took off 1 base at V and 1 base at J, with 10 bases between the two ends.